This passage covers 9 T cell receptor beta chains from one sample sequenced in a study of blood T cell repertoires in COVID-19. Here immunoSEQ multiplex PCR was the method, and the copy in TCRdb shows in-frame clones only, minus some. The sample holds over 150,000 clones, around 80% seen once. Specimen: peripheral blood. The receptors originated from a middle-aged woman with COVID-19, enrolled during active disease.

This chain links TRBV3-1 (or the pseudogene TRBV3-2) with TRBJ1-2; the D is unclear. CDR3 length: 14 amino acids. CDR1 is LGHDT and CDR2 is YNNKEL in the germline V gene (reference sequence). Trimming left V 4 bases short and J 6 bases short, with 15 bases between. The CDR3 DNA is TGTGCCAGCAGCCGACGGGGAATGGGCGATGGCTACACCTTC. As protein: CASSRRGMGDGYTF.

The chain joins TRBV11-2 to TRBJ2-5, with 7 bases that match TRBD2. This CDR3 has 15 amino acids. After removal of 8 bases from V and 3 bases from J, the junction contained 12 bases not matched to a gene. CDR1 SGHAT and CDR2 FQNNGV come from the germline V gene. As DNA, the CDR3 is TGTGCCAGCGGGTTTAAGGTGGCGGGAGAAGAGACCCAGTACTTC. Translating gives CASGFKVAGEETQYF.

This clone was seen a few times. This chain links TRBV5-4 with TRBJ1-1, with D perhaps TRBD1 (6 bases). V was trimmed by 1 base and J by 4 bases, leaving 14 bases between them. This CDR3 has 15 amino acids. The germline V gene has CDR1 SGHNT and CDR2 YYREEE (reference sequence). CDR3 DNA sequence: TGTGCCAGCAGCTTGTTCAGGGGCGCCAGCACTGAAGCTTTCTTT. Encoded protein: CASSLFRGASTEAFF.

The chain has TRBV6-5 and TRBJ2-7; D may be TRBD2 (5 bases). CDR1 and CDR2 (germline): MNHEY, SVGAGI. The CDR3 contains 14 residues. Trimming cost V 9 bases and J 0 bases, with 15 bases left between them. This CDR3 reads CASLPIANSYEQYF. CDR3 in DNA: TGTGCCAGTCTCCCGATAGCGAACTCCTACGAGCAGTACTTC.

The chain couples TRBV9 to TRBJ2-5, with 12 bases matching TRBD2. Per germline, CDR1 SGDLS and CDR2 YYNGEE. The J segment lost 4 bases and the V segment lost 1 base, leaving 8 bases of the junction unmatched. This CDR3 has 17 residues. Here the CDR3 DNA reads TGTGCCAGCAGCGTACTAGCGGGGGGGCCTCAGGGAGAGACCCAGTACTTC. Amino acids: CASSVLAGGPQGETQYF. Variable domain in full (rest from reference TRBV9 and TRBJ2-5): DSGVTQTPKHLITATGQRVTLRCSPRSGDLSVYWYQQSLDQGLQFLIQYYNGEERAKGNILERFSAQQFPDLHSELNLSSLELGDSALYFCASSVLAGGPQGETQYFGPGTRLLVL.

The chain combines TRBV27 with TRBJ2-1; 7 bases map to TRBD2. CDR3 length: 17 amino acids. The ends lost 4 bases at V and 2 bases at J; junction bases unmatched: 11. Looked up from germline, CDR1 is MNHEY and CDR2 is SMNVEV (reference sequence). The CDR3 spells CASSSPSSGPAYNEQFF. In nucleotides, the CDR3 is TGTGCCAGCAGTTCCCCGTCTAGCGGACCAGCCTACAATGAGCAGTTCTTC.

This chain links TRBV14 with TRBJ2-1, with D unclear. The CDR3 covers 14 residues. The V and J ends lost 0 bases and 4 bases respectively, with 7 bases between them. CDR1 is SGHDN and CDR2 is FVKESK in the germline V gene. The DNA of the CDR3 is TGTGCCAGCAGCCAAGATGGCAGATACAATGAGCAGTTCTTC. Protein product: CASSQDGRYNEQFF.

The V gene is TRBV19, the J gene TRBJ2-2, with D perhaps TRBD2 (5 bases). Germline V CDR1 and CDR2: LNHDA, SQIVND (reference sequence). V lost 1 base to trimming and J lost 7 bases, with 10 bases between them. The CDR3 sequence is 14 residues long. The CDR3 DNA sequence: TGTGCCAGTAGTATAGCGGGGTACGGCGGGGAGCTGTTTTTT. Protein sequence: CASSIAGYGGELFF.

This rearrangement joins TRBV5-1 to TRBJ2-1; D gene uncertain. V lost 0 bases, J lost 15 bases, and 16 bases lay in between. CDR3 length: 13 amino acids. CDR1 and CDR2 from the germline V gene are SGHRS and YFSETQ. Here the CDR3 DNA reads TGCGCCAGCAGCTTGGGACCCCTCAAAGAGGCGTTCTTC. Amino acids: CASSLGPLKEAFF. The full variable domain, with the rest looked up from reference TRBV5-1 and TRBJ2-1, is KAGVTQTPRYLIKTRGQQVTLSCSPISGHRSVSWYQQTPGQGLQFLFEYFSETQRNKGNFPGRFSGRQFSNSRSEMNVSTLELGDSALYLCASSLGPLKEAFFGPGTRLTVL.